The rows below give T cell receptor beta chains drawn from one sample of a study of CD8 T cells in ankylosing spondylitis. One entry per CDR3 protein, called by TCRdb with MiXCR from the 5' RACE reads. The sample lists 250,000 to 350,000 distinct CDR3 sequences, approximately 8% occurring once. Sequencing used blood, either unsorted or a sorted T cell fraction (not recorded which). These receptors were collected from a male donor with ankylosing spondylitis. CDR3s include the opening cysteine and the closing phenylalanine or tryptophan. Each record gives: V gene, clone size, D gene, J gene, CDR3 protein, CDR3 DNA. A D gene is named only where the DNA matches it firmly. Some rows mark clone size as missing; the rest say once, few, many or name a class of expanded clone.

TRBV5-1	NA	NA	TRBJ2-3	CASSLWGPPRDTQYF	TGCGCCAGCAGCTTGTGGGGGCCCCCGAGGGATACGCAGTATTTT
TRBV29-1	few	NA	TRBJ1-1	CSCPGGLNTEAFF	TGCAGCTGCCCCGGGGGGCTCAATACTGAAGCTTTCTTT
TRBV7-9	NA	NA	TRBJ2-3	CASSLDGSGRSTDTQYF	TGTGCCAGCAGCTTAGATGGTAGCGGCCGTAGCACAGATACGCAGTATTTT
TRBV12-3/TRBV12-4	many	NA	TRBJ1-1	CASSSGNRPEAFF	TGTGCCAGCAGTTCCGGGAACAGGCCAGAAGCTTTCTTT
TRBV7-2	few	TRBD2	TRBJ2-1	CASSPLAGERKFF	TGTGCCAGCAGCCCTCTAGCGGGAGAAAGAAAGTTCTTC
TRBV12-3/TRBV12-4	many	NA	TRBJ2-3	CASGTPGTGTQYF	TGTGCCAGCGGGACACCCGGGACGGGTACGCAGTATTTT
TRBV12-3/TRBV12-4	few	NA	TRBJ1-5	CASSHGDQPQHF	TGTGCCAGCAGCCACGGAGATCAGCCCCAGCATTTT
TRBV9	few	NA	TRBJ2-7	CASSPPWGQGLRYF	TGTGCCAGCAGCCCCCCTTGGGGCCAAGGCCTTAGGTACTTC
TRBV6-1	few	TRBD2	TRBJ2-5	CASSRLAIQETQYF	TGTGCCAGCAGCAGACTAGCGATCCAAGAGACCCAGTACTTC
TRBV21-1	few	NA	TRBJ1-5	CASSKAVTDNQPQHF	TGTGCCAGCAGCAAAGCGGTGACAGACAATCAGCCCCAGCATTTT
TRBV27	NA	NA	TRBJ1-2	CASSLAVRAGFYGYTF	TGTGCCAGCAGTTTAGCAGTGCGGGCGGGGTTCTATGGCTACACCTTC
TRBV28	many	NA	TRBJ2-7	CASSLNRDEQYF	TGTGCCAGCAGTCTCAACAGGGACGAGCAGTACTTC
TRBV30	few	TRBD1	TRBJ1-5	CAWTRDRYNQPQHF	TGTGCCTGGACCAGGGACAGGTATAATCAGCCCCAGCATTTT
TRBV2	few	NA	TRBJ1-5	CASDPSGNQPQHF	TGTGCCAGCGACCCGAGCGGCAATCAGCCCCAGCATTTT
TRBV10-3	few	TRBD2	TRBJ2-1	CAISELREGQGNEQFF	TGTGCCATCAGTGAGTTGCGGGAGGGCCAGGGAAATGAGCAGTTCTTC
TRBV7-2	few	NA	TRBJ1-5	CASSFVPGPGPQPQHF	TGTGCCAGCAGCTTCGTCCCCGGACCAGGGCCACAGCCCCAGCATTTT
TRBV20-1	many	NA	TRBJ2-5	CSARSIQETQYF	TGCAGTGCTAGATCCATACAAGAGACCCAGTACTTC